This TCR beta chain was identified during a study of shared clonotypes between healthy human individuals. This clone was seen a few times. The antigen remains unidentified. Data came from immunoSEQ multiplex PCR; TCRdb stores just in-frame clones and leaves some out. Among 1 million to 1.2 million clones listed, approximately 80% were seen once. The CDR3 length is 14 residues. Germline CDR1 SNHLY, CDR2 FYNNEI. Trimming cost V 3 bases and J 7 bases; bases outside gene matches: 7. Study-wide points: An expected dependence of interdonor clonotype sharing on sequencing depth was noted.

The clonotype was recovered from a man younger than 35 in good health. Some clones in this sample may be carry-over from other donors' samples. Sample: memory CD4+ T cells from PBMCs. The subset here: CD45RA-negative fraction. The chain uses TRBV2 and TRBJ1-2, with TRBD1 matching 8 bases. CDR3 in DNA: TGTGCCAGCAGTGATAGGTTCAGGGGGCTTGGCTACACCTTC. Its protein product is CASSDRFRGLGYTF.